This T cell receptor beta chain was profiled in a study of blood T cell repertoires in COVID-19. Sequencing was performed with immunoSEQ multiplex PCR; in TCRdb, only in-frame clones are kept and a portion is missing. Among around 77,000 clones listed, under 90% were seen once. V shed 0 bases, J shed 2 bases, and the junction held 5 bases outside the gene matches. The CDR3 spans 16 residues. Germline CDR1 MNHEY, CDR2 SVGAGI. Sequenced input: peripheral blood. The clonotype comes from a man aged 70 or older with active or convalescent COVID-19. V usage is TRBV6-5 and J usage is TRBJ2-5; TRBD2 matches 8 bases. CDR3: CASSYSNQRGQETQYF. The CDR3 region has the DNA TGTGCCAGCAGTTACTCGAACCAGCGGGGGCAAGAGACCCAGTACTTC.